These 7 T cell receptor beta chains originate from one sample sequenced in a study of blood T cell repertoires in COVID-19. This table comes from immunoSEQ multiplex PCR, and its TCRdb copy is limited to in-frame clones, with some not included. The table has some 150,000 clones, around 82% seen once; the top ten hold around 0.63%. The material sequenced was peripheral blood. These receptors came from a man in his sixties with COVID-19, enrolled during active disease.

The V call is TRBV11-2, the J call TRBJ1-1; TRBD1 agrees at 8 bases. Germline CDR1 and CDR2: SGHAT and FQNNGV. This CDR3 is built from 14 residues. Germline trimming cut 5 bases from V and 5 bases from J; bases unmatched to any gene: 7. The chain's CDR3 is CASSPQGAGTEAFF. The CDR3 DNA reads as TGTGCCAGCAGCCCGCAGGGGGCAGGGACTGAAGCTTTCTTT.

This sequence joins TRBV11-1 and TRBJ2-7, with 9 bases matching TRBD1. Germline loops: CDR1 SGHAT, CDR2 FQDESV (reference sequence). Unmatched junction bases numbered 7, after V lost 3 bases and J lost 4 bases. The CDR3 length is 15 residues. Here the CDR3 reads CASSFAGQGTYEQYF. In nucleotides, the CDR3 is TGTGCCAGCAGCTTCGCGGGACAGGGTACGTACGAGCAGTACTTC.

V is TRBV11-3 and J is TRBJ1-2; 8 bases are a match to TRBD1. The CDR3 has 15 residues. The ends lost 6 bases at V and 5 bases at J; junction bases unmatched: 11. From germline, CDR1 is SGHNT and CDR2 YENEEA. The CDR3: CASRPSGTGDYGYTF. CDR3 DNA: TGTGCCAGCAGGCCCTCCGGGACAGGAGATTATGGCTACACCTTC. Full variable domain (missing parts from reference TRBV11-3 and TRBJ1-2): EAGVVQSPRYKIIEKKQPVAFWCNPISGHNTLYWYLQNLGQGPELLIRYENEEAVDDSQLPKDRFSAERLKGVDSTLKIQPAELGDSAVYLCASRPSGTGDYGYTFGSGTRLTVV.

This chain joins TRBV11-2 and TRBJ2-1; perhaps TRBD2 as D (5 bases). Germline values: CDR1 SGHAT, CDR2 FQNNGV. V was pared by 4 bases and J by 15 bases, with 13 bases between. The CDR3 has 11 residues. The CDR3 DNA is TGTGCCAGCAGCTCGGACTTCGCGCGGTTCTTC. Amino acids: CASSSDFARFF.

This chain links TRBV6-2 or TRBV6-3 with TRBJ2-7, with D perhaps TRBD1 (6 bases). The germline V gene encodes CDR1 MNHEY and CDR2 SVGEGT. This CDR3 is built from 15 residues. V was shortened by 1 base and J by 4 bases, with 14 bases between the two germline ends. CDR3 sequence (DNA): TGTGCCAGCAGTTACTTAGGACAGAAGTTGTACGAGCAGTACTTC. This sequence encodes CASSYLGQKLYEQYF.

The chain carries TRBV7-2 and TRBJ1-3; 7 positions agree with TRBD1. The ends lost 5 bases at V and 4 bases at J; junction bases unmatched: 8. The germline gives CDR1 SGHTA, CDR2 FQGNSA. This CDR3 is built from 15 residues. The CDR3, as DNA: TGTGCCAGCAGCCCGCCGGGACAGCTAGGAAACACCATATATTTT. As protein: CASSPPGQLGNTIYF.

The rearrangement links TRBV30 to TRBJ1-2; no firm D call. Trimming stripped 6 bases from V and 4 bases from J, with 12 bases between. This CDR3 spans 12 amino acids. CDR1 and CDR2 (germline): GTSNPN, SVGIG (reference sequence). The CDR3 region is CACGRPGYGYTF. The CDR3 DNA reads TGTGCCTGCGGAAGACCGGGCTATGGCTACACCTTC. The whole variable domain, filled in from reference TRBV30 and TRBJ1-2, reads SQTIHQWPATLVQPVGSPLSLECTVEGTSNPNLYWYRQAAGRGLQLLFYSVGIGQISSEVPQNLSASRPQDRQFILSSKKLLLSDSGFYLCACGRPGYGYTFGSGTRLTVV.